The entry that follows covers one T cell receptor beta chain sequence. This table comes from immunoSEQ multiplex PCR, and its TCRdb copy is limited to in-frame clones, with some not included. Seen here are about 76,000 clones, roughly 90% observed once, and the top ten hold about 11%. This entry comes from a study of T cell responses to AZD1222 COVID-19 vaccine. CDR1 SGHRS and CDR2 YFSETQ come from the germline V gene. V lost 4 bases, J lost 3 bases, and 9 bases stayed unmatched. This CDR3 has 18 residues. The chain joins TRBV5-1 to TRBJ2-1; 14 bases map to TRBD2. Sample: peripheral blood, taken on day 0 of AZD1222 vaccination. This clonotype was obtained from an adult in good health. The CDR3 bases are TGCGCCAGCAGCAAAATACCGACTAGCGGGAGGGTCTACAATGAGCAGTTCTTC. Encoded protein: CASSKIPTSGRVYNEQFF.